The 24 T cell receptor beta chains given below trace back to one sample, sequenced in a study of T cell repertoires in cytomegalovirus infection. These receptors have no identified antigens. In TCRdb, the reads were re-called with MiXCR into one record per CDR3 protein. The table records about 770,000 distinct CDR3 sequences, around 29% of them present only once. The sample here was cultured CD8+ T cells from PBMCs, taken from culture after CMV antigen stimulation. These receptors were taken from a human donor in good health (CMV status not recorded). Some clones in this sample may be carry-over from other donors' samples.

This clonotype was recorded a few times. The junction departs from the called germline gene at one end, perhaps through a read error. The chain links TRBV6-5 to TRBJ2-3, with 10 bases aligning to TRBD2. Germline V gene data show CDR1 as MNHEY and CDR2 as SVGAGI. The CDR3 is made up of 18 amino acids. This CDR3 reads CASSHSRASGGRTDTQYF. CDR3 nucleotide sequence: TGTGCCAGCAGTCACTCACGCGCTAGCGGGGGACGCACAGATACGCAGTATTTT.

The rearrangement links TRBV7-2 to TRBJ1-2; tentative D call: TRBD1 (5 bases). V dropped 1 base and J dropped 7 bases, with 13 bases sitting between them. Germline CDR1 is SGHTA and CDR2 is FQGNSA. The CDR3 spans 14 residues. Written as DNA, the CDR3 is TGTGCCAGCAGCTTAGACAGGTTTTTAAGTGGCTACACCTTC. The encoded protein is CASSLDRFLSGYTF. The full variable domain, in which reference TRBV7-2 and TRBJ1-2 provide the parts outside the CDR3, is GAGVSQSPSNKVTEKGKDVELRCDPISGHTALYWYRQSLGQGLEFLIYFQGNSAPDKSGLPSDRFSAERTGGSVSTLTIQRTQQEDSAVYLCASSLDRFLSGYTFGSGTRLTVV.

The V and J genes are TRBV2 and TRBJ1-2; D is possibly TRBD1 (5 bases). Per the germline V gene, CDR1 is SNHLY and CDR2 is FYNNEI. There are 16 residues in the CDR3. V was shortened by 5 bases and J by 7 bases, with 23 bases between the two germline ends. In DNA form, the CDR3 reads TGTGCCAGCAGTCCGACCTGGGGGGGAAGCTCTATTGGCTACACCTTC. Its protein product is CASSPTWGGSSIGYTF.

The chain uses TRBV4-2 and TRBJ1-4, with D hard to call. Germline CDR1 reads LGHNA; CDR2 reads YNFKEQ. The CDR3 contains 15 residues. The germline V and J ends were trimmed by 2 bases and 2 bases, with 9 bases remaining between them. The DNA for the CDR3 is TGTGCCAGCAGCCAACAGTACGCTACTAATGAAAAACTGTTTTTT. It specifies CASSQQYATNEKLFF.

The genes are TRBV2 and TRBJ1-2; 10 nucleotides agree with TRBD1. J gave up 6 bases and V 9 bases, and 4 bases lay outside the gene matches. Germline-derived CDR1 and CDR2 are SNHLY and FYNNEI. The CDR3 extends over 12 amino acids. The CDR3 coding sequence is TGTGCCAGGGGGACAGGGGTTGATGGCTACACCTTC. This gives the protein CARGTGVDGYTF.

This clonotype has only a few counts. The chain is built from TRBV7-9 and TRBJ1-2; D remains ambiguous. V was pared by 5 bases and J by 2 bases, with 15 bases between. CDR3 length: 15 residues. CDR1 is SEHNR, CDR2 FQNEAQ, per germline (reference sequence). The CDR3, as DNA: TGTGCCAGCAGCGGATTGGCGGGGTTGAACTATGGCTACACCTTC. Its protein product is CASSGLAGLNYGYTF.

The gene calls are TRBV28 and TRBJ2-1; D possibly corresponds to TRBD2 (5 bases). The CDR3 has 15 residues. Germline CDR1 is MDHEN and CDR2 is SYDVKM. The germline V and J ends were trimmed by 8 bases and 4 bases, with 18 bases remaining between them. The DNA for the CDR3 is TGTGCCAGCTCCCCGGAGGACGACGTATACAATGAGCAGTTCTTC. This translates into CASSPEDDVYNEQFF.

This clonotype was picked up many times. The rearrangement links TRBV7-2 to TRBJ1-1; no definite D call. The germline V gene has CDR1 SGHTA and CDR2 FQGNSA. The CDR3 covers 15 residues. Deletions cut 5 bases from V and 5 bases from J, with 18 bases between. The CDR3 loop reads CASSHPGLSVTEAFF. CDR3 sequence (DNA): TGTGCCAGCAGCCATCCGGGTCTAAGCGTAACTGAAGCTTTCTTT.

The chain carries TRBV9 and TRBJ2-3; maybe TRBD2 (5 bases). From germline, CDR1 is SGDLS and CDR2 YYNGEE. The CDR3 is 17 residues long. The V end lost 2 bases, the J end lost 0 bases, and 16 bases lay between the germline ends. CDR3 amino acids: CASSVAPTSPSTDTQYF. The CDR3 DNA follows: TGTGCCAGCAGCGTTGCCCCAACTAGTCCAAGCACAGATACGCAGTATTTT.

A few counts support this clonotype. The rearrangement uses TRBV27 and TRBJ2-7, with 10 bases that match TRBD2. CDR3 length: 16 residues. The V and J ends lost 4 bases and 2 bases, in that order; junction bases with no gene match: 8. Germline V gene data show CDR1 as MNHEY and CDR2 as SMNVEV (reference sequence). The CDR3 nucleotides are TGTGCCAGCAGTTCCGCATCTAGCGGGGGCACCTACGAGCAGTACTTC. Residues: CASSSASSGGTYEQYF.

This chain links TRBV27 with TRBJ2-2; TRBD2 agrees at 8 bases. The CDR3 covers 17 residues. Germline V gene lookup returns CDR1 MNHEY and CDR2 SMNVEV (reference sequence). The junction had 14 bases not matched to a gene; V was cut back by 8 bases and J by 3 bases. The CDR3 DNA reads as TGTGCCAGCGGAATCGCCGTCGGAGCGGGGGACACCGGGGAGCTGTTTTTT. Protein product: CASGIAVGAGDTGELFF.

The chain couples TRBV5-6 to TRBJ1-5, with unresolved D. The CDR3 covers 14 residues. V was shortened by 1 base and J by 3 bases, with 8 bases between the two germline ends. CDR1 is SGHDT and CDR2 is YYEEEE in the germline V gene. CDR3 nucleotide sequence: TGTGCCAGCAGCTTGTCCGGGTACAATCAGCCCCAGCATTTT. This translates into CASSLSGYNQPQHF.

A few counts support this clonotype. The rearrangement uses TRBV7-2 and TRBJ2-3, with a tentative D call TRBD1 (6 bases). The CDR3 length is 15 residues. Germline CDR1 reads SGHTA; CDR2 reads FQGNSA. V was pared by 4 bases and J by 4 bases, with 15 bases between. This CDR3 reads CASSYEGDWADTQYF. CDR3 DNA sequence: TGTGCCAGCAGCTACGAGGGGGATTGGGCAGATACGCAGTATTTT.

The chain uses TRBV7-9 and TRBJ1-1; D gene ambiguous. The CDR3 consists of 12 residues. Per germline, CDR1 SEHNR and CDR2 FQNEAQ (reference sequence). V was shortened by 2 bases and J by 7 bases, with 8 bases between the two germline ends. The DNA of the CDR3 is TGTGCCAGCAGCTTAAACCCGATTGAAGCTTTCTTT. Its protein is CASSLNPIEAFF.

This chain joins TRBV12-3 or TRBV12-4 and TRBJ2-7, with 8 bases that match TRBD2. This CDR3 is built from 16 residues. V trimming: 6 bases; J trimming: 3 bases; junction bases outside the gene matches: 13. DNA for the CDR3: TGTGCCAGCAGCGGTTTATTCGGGGGGGAAGGCTACGAGCAGTACTTC. Translation: CASSGLFGGEGYEQYF.

This clonotype was observed a handful of times. The V and J genes are TRBV6-1 and TRBJ2-7; D perhaps matches TRBD2 (6 bases). Germline loops: CDR1 MNHNS, CDR2 SASEGT. The V end was cut by 5 bases, the J end by 3 bases, with 14 bases between. The CDR3 is 14 amino acids. The DNA for the CDR3 is TGTGCCAGCAGTTACGGCGGGACTCACTACGAGCAGTACTTC. As protein: CASSYGGTHYEQYF.

V is TRBV7-9 and J is TRBJ2-4, with 11 bases lining up with TRBD2. This CDR3 spans 17 amino acids. Germline V gene lookup returns CDR1 SEHNR and CDR2 FQNEAQ (reference sequence). J lost 0 bases, V lost 4 bases, and 5 bases had no gene match. CDR3 coding DNA: TGTGCCAGCAGCTCTGGGACTAGCGGAGAAGCCAAAAACATTCAGTACTTC. Translation: CASSSGTSGEAKNIQYF. The entire variable domain, with the rest obtained from reference TRBV7-9 and TRBJ2-4, is as follows: DTGVSQNPRHKITKRGQNVTFRCDPISEHNRLYWYRQTLGQGPEFLTYFQNEAQLEKSRLLSDRFSAERPKGSFSTLEIQRTEQGDSAMYLCASSSGTSGEAKNIQYFGAGTRLSVL.

The chain joins TRBV12-3 or TRBV12-4 to TRBJ1-4; D is unresolved. This CDR3 has 13 amino acids. The V and J ends lost 7 bases and 5 bases respectively, with 11 bases between them. Written as DNA, the CDR3 is TGTGCCAGCACTCCCGCGGGGAATGAAAAACTGTTTTTT. Residues: CASTPAGNEKLFF.

The chain joins TRBV24-1 to TRBJ1-5; D is unresolved. V gave up 5 bases and J gave up 0 bases, with 7 bases separating them. The CDR3 is made up of 14 amino acids. Germline CDR1 KGHDR, CDR2 SFDVKD. The chain's CDR3 is CATSAQNSNQPQHF. Here the CDR3 DNA reads TGTGCCACCAGTGCGCAGAATAGCAATCAGCCCCAGCATTTT.

This clonotype has only a few counts. The chain uses TRBV5-6 and TRBJ2-3, with D possibly being TRBD2 (5 bases). Looked up from germline, CDR1 is SGHDT and CDR2 is YYEEEE. V was trimmed by 0 bases and J by 5 bases, leaving 10 bases between them. The CDR3 contains 14 residues. The CDR3 sequence is CASSLASKGDTQYF. Written as DNA, the CDR3 is TGTGCCAGCAGCTTGGCTAGCAAGGGAGATACGCAGTATTTT.

Concerning this clonotype itself: A much larger clone lies one base from this, so it may be a read error. The gene calls are TRBV7-2 and TRBJ2-1; D might be TRBD1 (6 bases). The CDR3 length is 13 residues. Looked up from germline, CDR1 is SGHTA and CDR2 is FQGNSA. Trimming pared 2 bases from V and 10 bases from J, leaving 12 bases between. The CDR3 DNA is TGTGCCAGCAGCTTATCAAGGGGACAAGAGCAGTTCTTC. Protein sequence: CASSLSRGQEQFF.

There are a few counts of this clonotype. This rearrangement joins TRBV29-1 to TRBJ1-4, with TRBD1 as a possible D gene (6 bases). The CDR3 sequence is 15 residues long. The ends were cut back, 6 bases at V and 5 bases at J, with 19 bases in the middle. Germline assignment: CDR1 SQVTM and CDR2 ANQGSEA. In DNA form, the CDR3 reads TGCAGCGTCGATTTAGGGGGGGGCCCGAATGAAAAACTGTTTTTT. It yields the protein CSVDLGGGPNEKLFF.

In this sample, this clonotype turned up a few times. This chain joins TRBV28 and TRBJ2-3, with 11 positions matching TRBD2. J was trimmed by 2 bases and V by 4 bases; bases with no gene match: 8. This CDR3 spans 17 amino acids. The germline CDR1 and CDR2 sequences are MDHEN and SYDVKM. In DNA, the CDR3 is TGTGCCAGCAGTTCGCGACTAGCGGGGAGGCTCACAGATACGCAGTATTTT. Translation: CASSSRLAGRLTDTQYF.

The V gene is TRBV12-3 or TRBV12-4, the J gene TRBJ1-4; TRBD1 agrees at 9 bases. CDR3 length equals 13 residues. The ends lost 6 bases at V and 8 bases at J; junction bases unmatched: 4. DNA of the CDR3: TGTGCCAGCAGGGGACAGGGCCCCGAAAAACTGTTTTTT. As protein: CASRGQGPEKLFF.